This T cell receptor (beta chain) was documented in a study of response to subunit inactivated influenza vaccine. Whole-study results and caveats: Only a handful of new T cells, the authors suggested, are recruited with each seasonal influenza vaccination.

Via MiXCR, TCRdb re-called the RT-PCR reads, giving one row per CDR3 protein. The sample shows about 610,000 distinct CDR3 sequences, around 13% of them seen only once. This CDR3 contains 15 residues. Germline V gives CDR1 SGHTA, CDR2 FQGNSA. V lost 3 bases, J lost 5 bases, and 9 bases stayed unmatched. This clonotype has a handful of counts. Its antigen is not identified. Sample: PBMCs from blood, taken 11 to 12 days after vaccination. The chain couples TRBV7-2 to TRBJ1-1, with 7 bases aligning to TRBD1. The receptor comes from a man aged 45 to 65 who received an inactivated influenza vaccine. CDR3 nucleotides: TGTGCCAGCAGCTTCAACGAGGGGGCTGGAACTGAAGCTTTCTTT. Translated: CASSFNEGAGTEAFF.